Presented here are 23 T cell receptor beta chains from one specimen sequenced in a study of control samples from healthy donors and cancer patients. The method was immunoSEQ multiplex PCR; TCRdb's version includes in-frame clones alone and lacks a portion of them. The sample lists over 150,000 clones, approximately 96% occurring once. Sequencing used blood. These receptors all come from a man between 35 and 55 years old in good health.

This sequence joins TRBV9 and TRBJ1-3; no firm D call. Trimming removed 3 bases at V and 0 bases at J, with 13 bases between. The CDR3 sequence is 16 residues long. CDR1 is SGDLS and CDR2 is YYNGEE in the germline V gene. The CDR3 region is CASSGGPTVSGNTIYF. The CDR3 DNA follows: TGTGCCAGCAGCGGAGGCCCGACTGTCTCTGGAAACACCATATATTTT.

V gene TRBV20-1 combines with J gene TRBJ2-7, with TRBD2 identical over 7 bases. In germline, CDR1 is DFQATT, CDR2 SNEGSKA (reference sequence). The V gene end was trimmed by 3 bases and the J gene end by 1 base; junction bases not matched to a gene: 6. This CDR3 has 14 amino acids. The CDR3 coding sequence is TGCAGTGCTAGTTCTCGCGGGGGATCCTACGAGCAGTACTTC. The encoded protein is CSASSRGGSYEQYF.

V usage is TRBV6-2 or TRBV6-3 and J usage is TRBJ1-6, with D hard to call. V gave up 0 bases and J gave up 8 bases, with 2 bases separating them. Looked up from germline, CDR1 is MNHEY and CDR2 is SVGEGT. The CDR3 totals 12 residues. In DNA form, the CDR3 reads TGTGCCAGCAGTTACTCACATTCACCCCTCCACTTT. The encoded protein is CASSYSHSPLHF.

The chain has TRBV5-4 and TRBJ2-3; the match to TRBD2 covers 16 bases. This CDR3 spans 16 amino acids. The germline CDR1 and CDR2 sequences are SGHNT and YYREEE (reference sequence). J gave up 11 bases and V 0 bases, and 6 bases lay outside the gene matches. The CDR3 DNA is TGTGCCAGCAGCTTGGCAGGGACTAGCGGGGGGGCTCGGCAGTATTTT. Its protein is CASSLAGTSGGARQYF.

This rearrangement joins TRBV6-5 to TRBJ1-2; no clear D. Per the germline V gene, CDR1 is MNHEY and CDR2 is SVGAGI. Trimming stripped 2 bases from V and 0 bases from J, with 10 bases between. This CDR3 has 15 residues. This CDR3 reads CASSYRQSTNYGYTF. In DNA form, the CDR3 reads TGTGCCAGCAGTTACAGGCAGTCAACTAACTATGGCTACACCTTC.

This rearrangement joins TRBV7-3 to TRBJ2-2; possibly TRBD1 or TRBD2 for D (5 bases each). The germline CDR1 and CDR2 sequences are SGHTA and FQGTGA. This CDR3 is 16 amino acids long. Trimming removed 2 bases from V and 3 bases from J, with 13 bases in between. For the CDR3, the DNA is TGTGCCAGCAGCTTATTCGGGGAAGGGGACACCGGGGAGCTGTTTTTT. Encoded protein: CASSLFGEGDTGELFF.

The chain employs TRBV6-1 and TRBJ1-6; 8 positions match TRBD1. CDR1 is MNHNS, CDR2 SASEGT, per germline. V gave up 2 bases and J gave up 10 bases; unmatched junction bases: 13. The CDR3 is made up of 17 amino acids. CDR3: CASSELSPGQGLSPLHF. The CDR3 DNA is TGTGCCAGCAGTGAATTAAGCCCCGGACAGGGATTATCACCCCTCCACTTT.

This clone has only one observation. The V and J genes are TRBV7-9 and TRBJ2-1; a weak D match, TRBD2 (5 bases). The CDR3 is made up of 14 amino acids. Germline V gene sequence: CDR1 SEHNR, CDR2 FQNEAQ (reference sequence). V lost 4 bases to trimming and J lost 5 bases, with 12 bases between them. CDR3 nucleotide sequence: TGTGCCAGCAGCTCCGGGGTAGCCCACAATGAGCAGTTCTTC. Protein: CASSSGVAHNEQFF.

The chain has TRBV9 and TRBJ2-3, with D perhaps being TRBD1 or TRBD2 (5 bases each). V gave up 4 bases and J gave up 2 bases, with 23 bases separating them. CDR3 size: 18 residues. Germline lookup yields CDR1 SGDLS and CDR2 YYNGEE. CDR3 sequence (DNA): TGTGCCAGCAGCCCCACCGGAGGATGGGGGAGCGACACAGATACGCAGTATTTT. Protein sequence: CASSPTGGWGSDTDTQYF.

There are a few counts of this clone. DNA of the CDR3: TGTGCCAGTAGTATAGGTGCTCAGCCCCAGCATTTT. Translated, it gives CASSIGAQPQHF. V is TRBV19 and J is TRBJ1-5; D call uncertain. Trimming removed 1 base from V and 6 bases from J, with 4 bases in between. Germline V gene lookup returns CDR1 LNHDA and CDR2 SQIVND (reference sequence). The CDR3 totals 12 residues.

The chain joins TRBV30 to TRBJ2-7, with 10 bases aligning to TRBD1. CDR1 is GTSNPN, CDR2 SVGIG, per germline (reference sequence). Losses at the gene ends were 2 bases for V and 4 bases for J; bases not matched to a gene: 5. The CDR3 is 14 residues long. As DNA, the CDR3 is TGTGCCTGGAGTAGACAGGGGGCAGGTTACGAGCAGTACTTC. The encoded protein is CAWSRQGAGYEQYF.

V gene TRBV6-5 combines with J gene TRBJ1-5, with TRBD1 as a possible D gene (6 bases). This CDR3 is built from 14 residues. The V end was cut by 2 bases, the J end by 1 base, with 6 bases between. Germline CDR1 is MNHEY and CDR2 is SVGAGI. CDR3 in amino acids: CASSYTGSNQPQHF. The DNA for the CDR3 is TGTGCCAGCAGTTACACAGGGAGCAATCAGCCCCAGCATTTT.

The chain has TRBV7-2 and TRBJ1-2; D may be TRBD1 (6 bases). In germline, CDR1 is SGHTA, CDR2 FQGNSA. This CDR3 spans 15 amino acids. Trimming removed 4 bases from V and 4 bases from J, with 16 bases in between. DNA of the CDR3: TGTGCCAGCAGCTCCCCTGAGGGGGGGGGCTATGGCTACACCTTC. Amino acids: CASSSPEGGGYGYTF.

The chain couples TRBV9 to TRBJ2-2; D uncertain. This CDR3 is 15 amino acids long. V dropped 1 base and J dropped 1 base, with 8 bases sitting between them. Germline V CDR1 and CDR2: SGDLS, YYNGEE. CDR3 DNA: TGTGCCAGCAGCGTAACTCGACAGAACACCGGGGAGCTGTTTTTT. Encoded protein: CASSVTRQNTGELFF.

The chain has TRBV6-5 and TRBJ1-6; possibly TRBD1 for D (5 bases). CDR3 size: 12 residues. Trimming stripped 7 bases from V and 13 bases from J, with 14 bases between. Germline loops: CDR1 MNHEY, CDR2 SVGAGI. CDR3 sequence: CASKNGGSPLHF. DNA of the CDR3: TGTGCCAGCAAAAACGGGGGTTCGCCCCTCCACTTT.

This CDR3 reads CASSQDGSYEQYF. DNA of the CDR3: TGCGCCAGCAGCCAGGACGGCTCCTACGAGCAGTACTTC. The chain combines TRBV4-1 with TRBJ2-7; D gene unclear. Germline CDR1 is MGHRA and CDR2 is YSYEKL. This CDR3 comprises 13 residues. V was shortened by 3 bases and J by 0 bases, with 6 bases between the two germline ends.

The genes are TRBV24-1 and TRBJ2-3; D might be TRBD2 (5 bases). Germline V gives CDR1 KGHDR, CDR2 SFDVKD. The CDR3 has 14 amino acids. V was shortened by 6 bases and J by 1 base, with 10 bases between the two germline ends. The CDR3 DNA sequence: TGTGCCACCAGTAGGGTGGGAGGCACAGATACGCAGTATTTT. As protein: CATSRVGGTDTQYF.

The J gene is TRBJ2-1, the V gene TRBV27, with D possibly being TRBD1 (6 bases). This CDR3 is built from 14 residues. Germline-derived CDR1 and CDR2 are MNHEY and SMNVEV (reference sequence). Trimming pared 4 bases from V and 7 bases from J, leaving 14 bases between. The CDR3 nucleotides are TGTGCCAGCAGTTATCTACAGGGTGCGAATGAGCAGTTCTTC. Its protein is CASSYLQGANEQFF.

The count of this clone is one. This rearrangement joins TRBV9 to TRBJ2-3; D not certain. Trimming left V 4 bases short and J 2 bases short, with 11 bases between. CDR3 length equals 14 residues. The V gene's germline CDR1 is SGDLS and CDR2 YYNGEE. CDR3 DNA sequence: TGTGCCAGCAGCCCGGAAGGGAACACAGATACGCAGTATTTT. Translated, it gives CASSPEGNTDTQYF.

The chain combines TRBV6-5 with TRBJ1-1, with TRBD1 matching over 10 bases. The CDR3 sequence is 15 residues long. Germline V gene sequence: CDR1 MNHEY, CDR2 SVGAGI. J gave up 11 bases and V 7 bases, and 16 bases lay outside the gene matches. CDR3 DNA: TGTGCCAGCACCCCTCCCCGGGACAGGGGTTGGCAGGCTTTCTTT. As protein: CASTPPRDRGWQAFF.

The chain recombines TRBV6-5 with TRBJ1-5, with D uncertain. The CDR3 is 15 residues long. In germline, CDR1 is MNHEY, CDR2 SVGAGI. V was trimmed by 7 bases and J by 5 bases, leaving 18 bases between them. CDR3 sequence: CASTGGGIRDQPQHF. DNA of the CDR3: TGTGCCAGCACTGGAGGAGGGATCCGCGATCAGCCCCAGCATTTT.

The J gene is TRBJ1-2, the V gene TRBV7-9; TRBD1 is a possible D gene (5 bases). Trimming removed 5 bases from V and 3 bases from J, with 10 bases in between. Germline V gene data show CDR1 as SEHNR and CDR2 as FQNEAQ (reference sequence). The CDR3 consists of 13 residues. The CDR3 region is CASSPGTDYGYTF. CDR3 nucleotides: TGTGCCAGCAGCCCCGGGACGGACTATGGCTACACCTTC.

This chain links TRBV7-2 with TRBJ1-4, with 9 bases identical to TRBD1. J was trimmed by 8 bases and V by 6 bases; bases with no gene match: 4. CDR1 is SGHTA and CDR2 is FQGNSA in the germline V gene. CDR3 length: 13 amino acids. The CDR3 DNA follows: TGTGCCAGCAGTCGTACAGGGGGCGAAAAACTGTTTTTT. As protein: CASSRTGGEKLFF.